The rows below give T cell receptor beta chains drawn from one sample of a study of radiotherapy plus CTLA-4 blockade in lung cancer. Measured with immunoSEQ multiplex PCR; TCRdb has only the in-frame clones, and not every one. The table lists about 49,000 clones, about 85% of them singletons. The sample here was peripheral blood, taken from a patient treated with radiotherapy plus ipilimumab. The receptors shown here come from a human donor with non-small cell lung cancer whose response to radiotherapy plus ipilimumab could not be evaluated. Both conserved end residues are part of each CDR3. Clone size appears in some rows only: once, few, many, or a class for an expanded clone.

TRBV11-1	TRBJ2-1	.	CASSSGGREQFF
TRBV5-6	TRBJ2-5	.	CASSSHGTGYQETQYF
TRBV9	TRBJ2-3	.	CASSRGGLAGDTQYF
TRBV6-1	TRBJ2-1	.	CASSDTSYNEQFF
TRBV6-5	TRBJ1-3	.	CASQPRGGGINTIYF
TRBV10-3	TRBJ1-2	.	CAISAARTGRLYGYTF
TRBV28	TRBJ2-2	.	CASTRIPGGELFF
TRBV6-6	TRBJ2-7	.	CASSYSRRAGDEQYF
TRBV15	TRBJ2-1	.	CATSGPKGLASGRSSYNEQFF
TRBV7-2	TRBJ2-7	.	CASSPRTSGTLYEQYF
TRBV11-2	TRBJ1-4	few	CASTPRANEKLFF
TRBV28	TRBJ2-3	few	CASGEGGQGVLDTQYF
TRBV25-1	TRBJ1-2	.	CASSEKEIPNYGYTF
TRBV28	TRBJ1-5	.	CASSPGQENQPQHF
TRBV18	TRBJ2-7	once	CASSPDSYEQYF
TRBV29-1	TRBJ2-7	few	CSVVETAGRNEQYF
TRBV11-3	TRBJ2-3	.	CASSLGGQLTDTQYF
TRBV6-1	TRBJ1-2	.	CASSEGGQGAYGYTF
TRBV6-1	TRBJ1-5	.	CASSDMPSTVQPQHF
TRBV28	TRBJ2-7	.	CASSLMGASRIYEQYF
TRBV28	TRBJ1-6	.	CAWTKGRGYNSPLHF
TRBV6-5	TRBJ2-3	once	CASSYSSQGAGDTQYF
TRBV27	TRBJ2-1	.	CASSFATVPPADEQFF
TRBV11-2	TRBJ2-7	.	CASSSHPQGAYEQYF
TRBV6-6	TRBJ2-7	.	CASSHTGGEQYF
TRBV9	TRBJ1-5	.	CASSVVTGSNQPQHF
TRBV28	TRBJ1-1	.	CASSTGQGARAFF
TRBV18	TRBJ2-2	.	CASSRTANTGELFF
TRBV9	TRBJ2-1	.	CASSVAGDIEQFF
TRBV5-5	TRBJ1-3	.	CASSFPKWTGRRNTIYF
TRBV4-3	TRBJ2-1	.	CASSQDRLAGVVEQFF
TRBV19	TRBJ2-1	.	CASSRRAGYNEQFF
TRBV18	TRBJ2-1	.	CASSGTSGYNEQFF
TRBV9	TRBJ2-6	.	CASSAGGANVLTF
TRBV5-6	TRBJ2-5	.	CASSLQGYQETQYF
TRBV28	TRBJ2-5	.	CASTPLGTGGGKTQYF